This entry features one T cell receptor beta chain sequence. Its antigen is unidentified. This specimen comes from a study of shared clonotypes between healthy human individuals. The study's findings and limits: Naive subsets typically showed greater estimated richness than memory subsets.

TCRdb's table, derived via immunoSEQ multiplex PCR, lists solely in-frame clones and lacks some. In the table there are around 2.5 million clones, more than 85% of which are singletons. This CDR3 spans 15 amino acids. J lost 7 bases, V lost 0 bases, and 8 bases had no gene match. Germline CDR1 ENHRY, CDR2 SYGVKD. This chain connects TRBV10-3 to TRBJ1-2; the match to TRBD1 covers 7 bases. This TCR derives from a man between 18 and 29 years old in good health. Some clones in this sample may be carry-over from other donors' samples. Material: naive CD4+ T cells from PBMCs. Subset reported: CD45RA+ positively selected. CDR3 sequence (DNA): TGTGCCATCAGTGAGTCGACAGGACAGGAGCTTGGCTACACCTTC. This translates into CAISESTGQELGYTF.